A single sample gave rise to the 9 T cell receptor beta chains below, sequenced in a study of CD8 T cells in ankylosing spondylitis. TCRdb fed the 5' RACE reads into MiXCR, producing one record per CDR3 protein. The top ten hold approximately 15% of the sample, which has some 200,000 distinct CDR3 sequences, roughly 13% seen once. The sequenced sample consisted of blood, either unsorted or a sorted T cell fraction (not recorded which). The receptors were sampled from a male donor with ankylosing spondylitis or in good health (not recorded which).

This clonotype has just a few counts. The V and J genes are TRBV12-3 or TRBV12-4 and TRBJ2-1; D is tentatively TRBD1 or TRBD2 (5 bases each). The CDR3 consists of 15 residues. V was clipped by 7 bases and J by 2 bases, with 15 bases between them. CDR3 residues: CASNTLGDTYNEQFF. CDR3 sequence (DNA): TGTGCCAGCAATACCTTGGGGGATACCTACAATGAGCAGTTCTTC.

This clonotype was observed a handful of times. The rearrangement uses TRBV5-1 and TRBJ2-7, with 11 bases matching TRBD2. Germline CDR1 and CDR2: SGHRS and YFSETQ. The length of the CDR3 is 15 residues. V gave up 4 bases and J gave up 2 bases; unmatched junction bases: 5. CDR3 sequence: CASSPGLAETYEQYF. DNA for the CDR3: TGCGCCAGCAGCCCGGGACTAGCGGAGACCTACGAGCAGTACTTC. The complete variable domain, with remaining parts taken from reference TRBV5-1 and TRBJ2-7, reads KAGVTQTPRYLIKTRGQQVTLSCSPISGHRSVSWYQQTPGQGLQFLFEYFSETQRNKGNFPGRFSGRQFSNSRSEMNVSTLELGDSALYLCASSPGLAETYEQYFGPGTRLTVT.

This clonotype came up a few times. The CDR3 region is CASSPSTTSNQPQHF. CDR3 coding DNA: TGTGCCAGCAGTCCCTCGACAACTAGCAATCAGCCCCAGCATTTT. The V call is TRBV6-5, the J call TRBJ1-5; D unresolved. Germline lookup yields CDR1 MNHEY and CDR2 SVGAGI. V was cut by 5 bases and J by 0 bases, with 11 bases left in between. CDR3 size: 15 residues.

The chain has TRBV5-1 and TRBJ2-1; 13 bases fit TRBD2. J lost 8 bases, V lost 4 bases, and 6 bases had no gene match. There are 15 residues in the CDR3. The V gene's germline CDR1 is SGHRS and CDR2 YFSETQ. CDR3 in DNA: TGCGCCAGCAGCGTAACTAGCGGGGGGGCGTATGAGCAGTTCTTC. Translation: CASSVTSGGAYEQFF. The full variable domain, with the rest looked up from reference TRBV5-1 and TRBJ2-1, is KAGVTQTPRYLIKTRGQQVTLSCSPISGHRSVSWYQQTPGQGLQFLFEYFSETQRNKGNFPGRFSGRQFSNSRSEMNVSTLELGDSALYLCASSVTSGGAYEQFFGPGTRLTVL.

This rearrangement joins TRBV7-9 to TRBJ2-2; possible D gene TRBD1, 6 bases. CDR3 length equals 17 residues. Germline lookup yields CDR1 SEHNR and CDR2 FQNEAQ (reference sequence). V was clipped by 2 bases and J by 2 bases, with 15 bases between them. The CDR3 nucleotides are TGTGCCAGCAGCTTATGGGGGCAGCAGCCCAACACCGGGGAGCTGTTTTTT. It translates to CASSLWGQQPNTGELFF.

This chain connects TRBV3-1 to TRBJ2-7, with D possibly matching TRBD2 (5 bases). The V end lost 4 bases, the J end lost 3 bases, and 16 bases lay between the germline ends. CDR1 LGHDT and CDR2 YNNKEL come from the germline V gene (reference sequence). The CDR3 consists of 15 residues. This chain's CDR3 is CASSPPPGSDYEQYF. The CDR3 nucleotides are TGTGCCAGCAGCCCTCCCCCGGGGAGCGACTACGAGCAGTACTTC.

This clonotype turned up a few times. V gene TRBV6-2 or TRBV6-3 combines with J gene TRBJ2-1; 12 nucleotides match TRBD2. CDR1 and CDR2 (germline): MNHEY, SVGEGT. Germline trimming cut 2 bases from V and 10 bases from J; bases unmatched to any gene: 6. The CDR3 has 15 amino acids. The CDR3 sequence: CASSYGLAGGREQFF. CDR3 in DNA: TGTGCCAGCAGTTACGGGCTAGCGGGAGGGAGGGAGCAGTTCTTC.

J is TRBJ2-7 and V is TRBV7-9; D gene unclear. V gave up 9 bases and J gave up 2 bases, with 11 bases separating them. CDR3 length: 12 amino acids. Germline CDR1 reads SEHNR; CDR2 reads FQNEAQ (reference sequence). The CDR3 region has the DNA TGTGCCAGTAGGACGGGTACCTACGAGCAGTACTTC. This gives the protein CASRTGTYEQYF.

This clonotype has only a few counts. The J gene is TRBJ2-3, the V gene TRBV10-3; D gene uncertain. The CDR3 has 10 residues. V was shortened by 10 bases and J by 8 bases, with 10 bases between the two germline ends. Germline assignment: CDR1 ENHRY and CDR2 SYGVKD. The CDR3 DNA sequence: TGTGCCACCGGACGAATTACGCAGTATTTT. Protein sequence: CATGRITQYF.